Below, one TCR beta chain is given with its context. This clone was seen a few times. Its recognized antigen is unknown. One base away there is no much larger clone; base qualities are not given. CDR1 and CDR2, per the germline V gene (reference sequence), are GTSNPN and SVGIG. The CDR3 holds 16 amino acids from the cysteine to the phenylalanine. The kept DNA is CDR3 alone, 48 bases in frame from the first base. V and J lose 5 bases and 6 bases, and a span of 20 bases separates them. The record originates from a study of lymphopenia after photon versus proton radiotherapy (dated by TCRdb to the late 2010s). Regarding the complete study: The immunological effects of photon versus proton radiation therapy were compared in patients with gastrointestinal tumors who developed high-grade lymphopenia. The cohort comprised 20 patients with gastrointestinal tumors who received either photon or proton therapy and then developed lymphopenia. The goal of the study was to describe how the two radiation modalities differ in their effects on the immune system.

Library construction relied on the immunoSEQ multiplex PCR assay. T cell repertoires were profiled by deep sequencing of rearranged TCR beta loci, alongside multiparametric flow cytometry. Held by TCRdb, this immuneACCESS table contains in-frame sequences only and omits some clones. Under half of the omission traces to an unresolved V gene where checked; the cause of the rest is unknown. This sample is represented by tens of thousands of clones; around 87% of them were singletons. Jointly, the top ten make up more than 40% of the sample. Beyond this particular receptor, the publication reports: Proton-treated patients stayed relatively stable during treatment, while photon-treated patients lost naive T cells and TCR diversity and gained effector/memory populations. The survival association was assessed only in patients who died, and the authors presented better survival with proton therapy as a possibility rather than a demonstrated result. After the lymphocyte count nadir, repertoires from photon-treated patients showed oligoclonal expansion, particularly of CD8+ Temra cells, and this expansion drove the decline in diversity. Across the cohort, among patients who died, a greater drop in TCR diversity after the nadir was inversely correlated with overall survival time.

The chain uses TRBV30 and TRBJ1-6; a tentative D call is TRBD1 (5 bases match). This TCR derives from a woman aged 60-75 years with cholangiocarcinoma. Some clones in this sample may be carry-over from other donors' samples. This material consisted of peripheral blood, taken from a patient treated with proton-based radiotherapy. The DNA reads TGTGCCTGGGGCGGTGGTTTGACGGGGGGTAATTCACCCCTCCACTTT. Translated, this is CAWGGGLTGGNSPLHF.